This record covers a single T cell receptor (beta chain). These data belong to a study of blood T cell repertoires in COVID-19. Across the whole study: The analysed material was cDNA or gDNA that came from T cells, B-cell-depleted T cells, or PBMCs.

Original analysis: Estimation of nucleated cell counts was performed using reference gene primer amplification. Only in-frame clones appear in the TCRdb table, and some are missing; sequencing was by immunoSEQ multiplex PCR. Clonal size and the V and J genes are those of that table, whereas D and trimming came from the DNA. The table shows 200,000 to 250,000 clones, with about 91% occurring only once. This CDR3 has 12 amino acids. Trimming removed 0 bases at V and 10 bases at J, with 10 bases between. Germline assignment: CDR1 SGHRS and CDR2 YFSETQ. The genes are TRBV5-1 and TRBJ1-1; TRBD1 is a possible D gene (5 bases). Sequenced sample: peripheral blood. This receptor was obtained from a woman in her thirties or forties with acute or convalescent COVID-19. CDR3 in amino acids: CASSLVGGLAFF. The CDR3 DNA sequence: TGCGCCAGCAGCTTGGTGGGGGGTTTAGCTTTCTTT.